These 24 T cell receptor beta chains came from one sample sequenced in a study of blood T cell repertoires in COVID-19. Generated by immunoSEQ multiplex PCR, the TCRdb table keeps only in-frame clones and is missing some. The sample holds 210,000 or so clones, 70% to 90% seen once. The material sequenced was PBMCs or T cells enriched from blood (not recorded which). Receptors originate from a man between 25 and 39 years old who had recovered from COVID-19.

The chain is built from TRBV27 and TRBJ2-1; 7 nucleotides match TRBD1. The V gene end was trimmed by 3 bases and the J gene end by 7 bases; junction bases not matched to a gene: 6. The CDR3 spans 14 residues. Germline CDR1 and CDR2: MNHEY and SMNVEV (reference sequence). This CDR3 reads CASSLTGSVNEQFF. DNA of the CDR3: TGTGCCAGCAGTTTGACAGGGTCTGTTAATGAGCAGTTCTTC.

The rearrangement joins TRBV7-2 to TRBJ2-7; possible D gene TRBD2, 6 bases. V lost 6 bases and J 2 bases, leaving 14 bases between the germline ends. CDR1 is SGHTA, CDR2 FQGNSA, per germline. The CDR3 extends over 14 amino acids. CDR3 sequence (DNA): TGTGCCAGCAGTAGCGGCGGGATTGCCTACGAGCAGTACTTC. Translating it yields CASSSGGIAYEQYF.

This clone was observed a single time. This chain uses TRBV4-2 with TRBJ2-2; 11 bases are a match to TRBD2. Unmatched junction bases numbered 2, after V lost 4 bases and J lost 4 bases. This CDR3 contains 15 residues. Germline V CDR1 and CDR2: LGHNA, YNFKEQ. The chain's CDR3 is CASSPLAGGTGELFF. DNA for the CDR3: TGTGCCAGCAGCCCCCTAGCGGGGGGCACCGGGGAGCTGTTTTTT.

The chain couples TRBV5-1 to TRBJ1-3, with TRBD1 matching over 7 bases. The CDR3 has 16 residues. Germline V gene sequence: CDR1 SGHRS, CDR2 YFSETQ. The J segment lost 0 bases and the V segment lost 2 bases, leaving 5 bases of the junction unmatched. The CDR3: CASSLSDRASGNTIYF. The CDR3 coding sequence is TGCGCCAGCAGCTTATCCGACAGGGCCTCTGGAAACACCATATATTTT.

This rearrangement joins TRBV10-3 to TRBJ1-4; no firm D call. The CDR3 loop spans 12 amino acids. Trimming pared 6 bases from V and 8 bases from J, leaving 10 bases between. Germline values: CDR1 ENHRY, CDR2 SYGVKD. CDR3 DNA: TGTGCCATCAGCCCCTCAGGCGAAAAACTGTTTTTT. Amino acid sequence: CAISPSGEKLFF.

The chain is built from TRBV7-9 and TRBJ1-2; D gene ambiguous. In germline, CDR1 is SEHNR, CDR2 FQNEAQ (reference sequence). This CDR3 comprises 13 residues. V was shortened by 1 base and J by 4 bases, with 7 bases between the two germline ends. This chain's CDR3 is CASSLGSFYGYTF. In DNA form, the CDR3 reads TGTGCCAGCAGCTTAGGGAGTTTCTATGGCTACACCTTC. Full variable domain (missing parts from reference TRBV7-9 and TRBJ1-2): DTGVSQNPRHKITKRGQNVTFRCDPISEHNRLYWYRQTLGQGPEFLTYFQNEAQLEKSRLLSDRFSAERPKGSFSTLEIQRTEQGDSAMYLCASSLGSFYGYTFGSGTRLTVV.

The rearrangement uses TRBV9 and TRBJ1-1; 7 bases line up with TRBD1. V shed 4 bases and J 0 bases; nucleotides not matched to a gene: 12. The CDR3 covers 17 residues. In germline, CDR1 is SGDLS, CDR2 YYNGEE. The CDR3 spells CASSSPGGSGMNTEAFF. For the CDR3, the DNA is TGTGCCAGCAGCTCCCCAGGGGGGTCAGGAATGAACACTGAAGCTTTCTTT. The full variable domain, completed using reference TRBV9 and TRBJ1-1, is DSGVTQTPKHLITATGQRVTLRCSPRSGDLSVYWYQQSLDQGLQFLIQYYNGEERAKGNILERFSAQQFPDLHSELNLSSLELGDSALYFCASSSPGGSGMNTEAFFGQGTRLTVV.

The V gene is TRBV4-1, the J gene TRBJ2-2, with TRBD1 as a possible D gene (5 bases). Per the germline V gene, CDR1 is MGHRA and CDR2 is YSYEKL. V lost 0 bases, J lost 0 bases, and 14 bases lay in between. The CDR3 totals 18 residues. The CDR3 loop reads CASSQDEHRKTNTGELFF. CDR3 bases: TGCGCCAGCAGCCAAGACGAACACAGGAAAACGAACACCGGGGAGCTGTTTTTT.

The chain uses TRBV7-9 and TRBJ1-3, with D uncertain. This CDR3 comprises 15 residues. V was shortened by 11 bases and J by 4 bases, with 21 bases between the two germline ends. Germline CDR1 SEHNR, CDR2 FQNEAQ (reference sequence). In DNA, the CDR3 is TGTGCCCAAACTCGCCCGGGGAGATCCGGAAACACCATATATTTT. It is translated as CAQTRPGRSGNTIYF.

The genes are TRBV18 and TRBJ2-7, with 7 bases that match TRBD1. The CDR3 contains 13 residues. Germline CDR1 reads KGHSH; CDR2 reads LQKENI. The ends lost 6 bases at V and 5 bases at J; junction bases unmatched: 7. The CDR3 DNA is TGTGCCAGCTCCTACGACAGGGTCAACGAGCAGTACTTC. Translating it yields CASSYDRVNEQYF.

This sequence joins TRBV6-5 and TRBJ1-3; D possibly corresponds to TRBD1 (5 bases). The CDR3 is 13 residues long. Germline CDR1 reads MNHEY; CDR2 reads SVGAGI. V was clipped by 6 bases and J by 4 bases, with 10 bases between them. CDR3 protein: CASRGGSGNTIYF. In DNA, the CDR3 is TGTGCCAGCAGGGGGGGGTCCGGAAACACCATATATTTT.

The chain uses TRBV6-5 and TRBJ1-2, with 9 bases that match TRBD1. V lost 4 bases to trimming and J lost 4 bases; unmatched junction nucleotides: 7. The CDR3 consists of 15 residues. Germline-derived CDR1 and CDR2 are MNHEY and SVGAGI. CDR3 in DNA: TGTGCCAGCAGTTCCCCGGGACAGGGAAGCTATGGCTACACCTTC. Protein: CASSSPGQGSYGYTF.

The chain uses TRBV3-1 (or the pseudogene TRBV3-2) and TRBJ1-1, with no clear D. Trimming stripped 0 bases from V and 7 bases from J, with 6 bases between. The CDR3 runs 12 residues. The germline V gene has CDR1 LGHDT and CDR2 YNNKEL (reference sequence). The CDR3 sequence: CASSQESGEAFF. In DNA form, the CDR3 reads TGTGCCAGCAGCCAAGAATCAGGTGAAGCTTTCTTT.

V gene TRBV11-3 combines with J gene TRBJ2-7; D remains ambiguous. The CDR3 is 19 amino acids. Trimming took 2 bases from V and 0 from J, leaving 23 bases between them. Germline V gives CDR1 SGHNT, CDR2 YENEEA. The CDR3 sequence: CASSLPLSLPLELSYEQYF. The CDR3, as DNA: TGTGCCAGCAGCTTACCCCTAAGCCTACCCCTCGAGCTCTCCTACGAGCAGTACTTC.

CDR3 sequence: CASSQATGHSGANVLTF. CDR3 DNA sequence: TGTGCCAGCAGCCAAGCTACAGGCCACTCTGGGGCCAACGTCCTGACTTTC. J is TRBJ2-6 and V is TRBV4-2, with D possibly matching TRBD1 (5 bases). CDR1 is LGHNA and CDR2 is YNFKEQ in the germline V gene. V lost 1 base to trimming and J lost 0 bases, with 10 bases between them. The CDR3 loop spans 17 amino acids.

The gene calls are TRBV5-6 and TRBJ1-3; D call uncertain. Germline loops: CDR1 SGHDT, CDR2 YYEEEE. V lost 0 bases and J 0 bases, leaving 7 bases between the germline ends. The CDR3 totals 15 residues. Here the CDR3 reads CASSLVGYSGNTIYF. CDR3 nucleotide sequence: TGTGCCAGCAGCTTGGTCGGGTACTCTGGAAACACCATATATTTT.

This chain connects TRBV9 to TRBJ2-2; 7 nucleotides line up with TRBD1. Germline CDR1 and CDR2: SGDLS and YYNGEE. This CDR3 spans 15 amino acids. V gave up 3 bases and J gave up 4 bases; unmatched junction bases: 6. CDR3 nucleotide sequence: TGTGCCAGCAGCGCATGGACAGGAGCCACCGGGGAGCTGTTTTTT. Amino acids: CASSAWTGATGELFF.

CDR3 protein: CASSQDRGNEQYF. The CDR3 DNA follows: TGCGCCAGCAGCCAAGATCGAGGAAACGAGCAGTACTTC. This chain uses TRBV4-3 with TRBJ2-7, with no clear D. The CDR3 spans 13 residues. Germline values: CDR1 LGHNA, CDR2 YSLEER. With 0 bases removed from V and 5 bases from J, the gap between germline ends came to 8 bases.

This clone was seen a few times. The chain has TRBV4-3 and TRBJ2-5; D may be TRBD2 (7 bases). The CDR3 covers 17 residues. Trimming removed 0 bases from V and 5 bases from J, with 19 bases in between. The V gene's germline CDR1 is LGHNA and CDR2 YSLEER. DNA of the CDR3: TGCGCCAGCAGCCAAGATTGGGGGGGCGGGGGAGCGGAGACCCAGTACTTC. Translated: CASSQDWGGGGAETQYF.

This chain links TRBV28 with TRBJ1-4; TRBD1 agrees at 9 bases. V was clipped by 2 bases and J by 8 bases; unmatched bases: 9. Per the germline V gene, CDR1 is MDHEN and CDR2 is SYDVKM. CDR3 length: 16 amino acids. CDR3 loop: CASSLATGGKVEKLFF. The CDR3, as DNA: TGTGCCAGCAGTTTAGCGACAGGGGGTAAGGTGGAAAAACTGTTTTTT.

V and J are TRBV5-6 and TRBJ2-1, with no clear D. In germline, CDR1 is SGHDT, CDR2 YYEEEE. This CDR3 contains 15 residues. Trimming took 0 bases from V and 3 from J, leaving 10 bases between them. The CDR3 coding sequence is TGTGCCAGCAGCTTGGATGTGACTGGCTACAATGAGCAGTTCTTC. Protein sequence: CASSLDVTGYNEQFF. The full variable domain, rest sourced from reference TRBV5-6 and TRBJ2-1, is DAGVTQSPTHLIKTRGQQVTLRCSPKSGHDTVSWYQQALGQGPQFIFQYYEEEERQRGNFPDRFSGHQFPNYSSELNVNALLLGDSALYLCASSLDVTGYNEQFFGPGTRLTVL.

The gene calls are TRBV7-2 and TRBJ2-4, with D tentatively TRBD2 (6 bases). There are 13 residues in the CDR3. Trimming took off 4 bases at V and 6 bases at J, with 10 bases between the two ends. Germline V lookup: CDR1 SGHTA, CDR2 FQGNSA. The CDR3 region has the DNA TGTGCCAGCAGCTACCGGGACTCAAACATTCAGTACTTC. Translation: CASSYRDSNIQYF.

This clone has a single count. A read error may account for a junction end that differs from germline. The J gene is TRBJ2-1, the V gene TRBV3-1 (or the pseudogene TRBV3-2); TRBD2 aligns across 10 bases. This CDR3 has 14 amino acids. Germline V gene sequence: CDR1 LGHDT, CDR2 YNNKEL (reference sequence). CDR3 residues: CASNQAGGPNEQFF. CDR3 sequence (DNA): TGTGCCAGCAACCAAGCGGGAGGGCCAAATGAGCAGTTCTTC.

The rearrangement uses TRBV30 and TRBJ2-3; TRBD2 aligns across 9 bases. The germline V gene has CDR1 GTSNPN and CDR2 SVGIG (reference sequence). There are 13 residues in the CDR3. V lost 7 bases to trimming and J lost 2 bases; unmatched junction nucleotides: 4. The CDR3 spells CAYASGNTDTQYF. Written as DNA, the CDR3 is TGTGCCTACGCTAGCGGGAACACAGATACGCAGTATTTT.